The 19 T cell receptor beta chains listed next were all sequenced from one sample in a study of CD8 T cells in Susac syndrome. RNA was extracted with the RNeasy kit, and a quantity of roughly 0.5 to 1 ug was reverse transcribed using random hexamers. A single record per CDR3 protein comes from TCRdb applying MiXCR to the immunoSEQ multiplex PCR reads. The repertoire has tens of thousands of distinct CDR3 sequences, 94% of them found once; the top ten carry about 0.28%. The sequencing sample was made of CD8+ T cells from PBMCs. All receptors derive from a human donor in good health.

The chain employs TRBV9 and TRBJ2-7; 9 nucleotides agree with TRBD2. Trimming at V came to 3 bases and at J to 2 bases, leaving 3 bases not matched to a gene. Germline V gene data show CDR1 as SGDLS and CDR2 as YYNGEE. CDR3 length equals 14 residues. For the CDR3, the DNA is TGTGCCAGCAGCGCGGCTAGCGGGACCTACGAGCAGTACTTC. It encodes CASSAASGTYEQYF.

This chain uses TRBV7-9 with TRBJ2-7; perhaps TRBD1 as D (7 bases). This CDR3 has 14 amino acids. Trimming left V 5 bases short and J 0 bases short, with 11 bases between. Germline V gives CDR1 SEHNR, CDR2 FQNEAQ (reference sequence). The CDR3 DNA reads as TGTGCCAGCAGCGGAGGGGACAGCTCCTACGAGCAGTACGTC. This encodes CASSGGDSSYEQYV.

This clonotype was seen a single time. V and J are TRBV7-9 and TRBJ2-7, with D possibly being TRBD2 (5 bases). The CDR3 runs to 18 residues. In germline, CDR1 is SEHNR, CDR2 FQNEAQ (reference sequence). V was shortened by 0 bases and J by 2 bases, with 20 bases between the two germline ends. Here the CDR3 reads CASSLALLEGTGTYEQYV. In nucleotides, the CDR3 is TGTGCCAGCAGCTTAGCGCTGCTAGAAGGCACGGGGACCTACGAGCAGTACGTC.

V and J are TRBV4-1 and TRBJ1-1; tentative D call: TRBD1 (6 bases). Germline CDR1 MGHRA, CDR2 YSYEKL. The CDR3 length is 14 residues. V lost 4 bases and J 8 bases, leaving 17 bases between the germline ends. CDR3 nucleotide sequence: TGCGCCAGCAGCCCCCGGACAGCCCTTAACGAAGCTTTCTTT. Protein: CASSPRTALNEAFF.

The chain carries TRBV5-1 and TRBJ1-5; possibly TRBD1 for D (5 bases). The CDR3 has 14 residues. Germline CDR1 reads SGHRS; CDR2 reads YFSETQ. Trimming took 7 bases from V and 3 from J, leaving 14 bases between them. The CDR3 here is CASSPGTDNQPQHF. In DNA form, the CDR3 reads TGCGCCAGCTCCCCCGGGACGGACAATCAGCCCCAGCATTTT.

The V call is TRBV4-3, the J call TRBJ1-5, with a tentative D call TRBD1 (5 bases). The CDR3 is made up of 17 amino acids. CDR1 is LGHNA, CDR2 YSLEER, per germline. With 0 bases removed from V and 0 bases from J, the gap between germline ends came to 12 bases. The CDR3 here is CASSQDLTGFSNQPQHF. The CDR3 bases are TGCGCCAGCAGCCAAGATCTCACAGGATTTAGCAATCAGCCCCAGCATTTT.

The chain combines TRBV5-1 with TRBJ2-2; TRBD1 agrees at 7 bases. The CDR3 totals 17 residues. Trimming cost V 3 bases and J 6 bases; bases outside gene matches: 14. Germline V gene lookup returns CDR1 SGHRS and CDR2 YFSETQ. For the CDR3, the DNA is TGCGCCAGCAGCTACGCAGGACAGGTCAGTGTTTCCGGGGAGCTGTTTTTT. Its translation: CASSYAGQVSVSGELFF.

J is TRBJ1-1 and V is TRBV19; D not resolved. Germline assignment: CDR1 LNHDA and CDR2 SQIVND (reference sequence). Trimming shortened V by 5 bases and J by 7 bases, and 8 bases separated the two germline ends. The CDR3 covers 11 residues. CDR3: CASSRAGEAFF. The CDR3 nucleotides are TGTGCCAGTAGTCGCGCGGGTGAAGCTTTCTTT.

The chain has TRBV9 and TRBJ1-1, with TRBD1 matching over 7 bases. The CDR3 is 13 amino acids. Germline V gene data show CDR1 as SGDLS and CDR2 as YYNGEE. The trim removed 0 bases at V and 6 bases at J, leaving 2 bases unmatched. The chain's CDR3 is CASSVEGTAEAFF. The DNA for the CDR3 is TGTGCCAGCAGCGTAGAGGGGACAGCTGAAGCTTTCTTT.

The chain couples TRBV12-3 or TRBV12-4 to TRBJ1-1, with D hard to call. The V and J ends lost 3 bases and 0 bases respectively, with 8 bases between them. CDR3 length: 14 amino acids. The CDR3 DNA reads TGTGCCAGCAGTTTCGACGGAATGAACACTGAAGCTTTCTTT. Its protein is CASSFDGMNTEAFF.

The chain combines TRBV20-1 with TRBJ2-5, with 7 bases identical to TRBD1. Germline CDR1 DFQATT, CDR2 SNEGSKA (reference sequence). The V gene end was trimmed by 3 bases and the J gene end by 2 bases; junction bases not matched to a gene: 6. The CDR3 consists of 14 residues. CDR3 bases: TGCAGTGCTAGCCCGTACAGGGGTCAAGAGACCCAGTACTTC. This codes for CSASPYRGQETQYF.

CDR3 in DNA: TGTGCCAGCAGCGCTCTTGGGGCTAGCCTGAACACTGAAGCTTTCTTT. This translates into CASSALGASLNTEAFF. The chain joins TRBV11-2 to TRBJ1-1; a possible D gene is TRBD1 (5 bases). CDR3 length equals 16 residues. Trimming left V 5 bases short and J 0 bases short, with 16 bases between. Germline CDR1 and CDR2: SGHAT and FQNNGV.

The V call is TRBV19, the J call TRBJ2-7; 9 nucleotides match TRBD1. This CDR3 has 16 amino acids. Per germline, CDR1 LNHDA and CDR2 SQIVND (reference sequence). V shed 5 bases, J shed 3 bases, and the junction held 11 bases outside the gene matches. CDR3 protein: CASSPSLTGGRYEQYF. The CDR3 DNA sequence: TGTGCCAGTAGTCCAAGCTTGACAGGGGGTCGCTACGAGCAGTACTTC.

The rearrangement joins TRBV6-2 or TRBV6-3 to TRBJ1-5; D is unresolved. CDR1 and CDR2 from the germline V gene are MNHEY and SVGEGT. The CDR3 length is 13 residues. V lost 0 bases, J lost 6 bases, and 6 bases lay in between. The CDR3 coding sequence is TGTGCCAGCAGTTACTCGGCGACTCAGCCCCAGCATTTT. The encoded protein is CASSYSATQPQHF.

DNA for the CDR3: TGTGCCAGCAGCGTAGGTGCTAGCCCAGATACGCAGTATTTT. Residues: CASSVGASPDTQYF. The V gene is TRBV9, the J gene TRBJ2-3, with a tentative D call TRBD2 (5 bases). Trimming took off 0 bases at V and 4 bases at J, with 9 bases between the two ends. Per the germline V gene, CDR1 is SGDLS and CDR2 is YYNGEE. The CDR3 is made up of 14 amino acids.

The V gene is TRBV19, the J gene TRBJ2-3, with TRBD1 matching over 10 bases. CDR1 is LNHDA and CDR2 is SQIVND in the germline V gene (reference sequence). The CDR3 is 15 amino acids. After removal of 11 bases from V and 3 bases from J, the junction contained 11 bases not matched to a gene. This CDR3 reads CAGRRTGQGTDTQYF. As DNA, the CDR3 is TGTGCCGGGAGACGCACGGGACAGGGGACAGATACGCAGTATTTT.

This clonotype appeared a single time. This chain joins TRBV11-2 and TRBJ2-1, with a possible D match to TRBD1 (8 bases). Trimming pared 6 bases from V and 4 bases from J, leaving 16 bases between. CDR1 and CDR2 from the germline V gene are SGHAT and FQNNGV. This CDR3 comprises 15 residues. CDR3 sequence reads: CASSPDRGGYNEQFF. In nucleotides, the CDR3 is TGTGCCAGCAGTCCCGACAGGGGAGGGTACAATGAGCAGTTCTTC.

This clonotype was recorded a few times. V gene TRBV5-4 combines with J gene TRBJ2-7; D is uncertain. The CDR3 length is 12 residues. Germline V gives CDR1 SGHNT, CDR2 YYREEE (reference sequence). The ends were cut back, 3 bases at V and 0 bases at J, with 4 bases in the middle. The CDR3 DNA follows: TGTGCCAGCAGCTCTTCCTCCTACGAGCAGTACTTC. Translated, it gives CASSSSSYEQYF.

The J gene is TRBJ2-1, the V gene TRBV27; no reliable D call. The CDR3 has 13 amino acids. V was trimmed by 5 bases and J by 10 bases, leaving 15 bases between them. Germline V gene lookup returns CDR1 MNHEY and CDR2 SMNVEV (reference sequence). The CDR3 is CASSVGTSTEQFF. The CDR3 region has the DNA TGTGCCAGCAGTGTCGGTACGAGTACGGAGCAGTTCTTC.